The clone carrying this TCR beta chain has only a few counts. These data originate in a study of patients and donors after allogeneic stem cell transplantation. With 4 bases removed from V and 7 bases from J, the gap between germline ends came to 13 bases. From germline, CDR1 is SQVTM and CDR2 ANQGSEA. The CDR3 runs 13 residues. TCRdb re-called the RT-PCR reads through MiXCR, storing one row per CDR3 protein. The table records 70,000 to 75,000 distinct CDR3 sequences, 26% of them present only once. This receptor was taken from a human donor who was either an allogeneic HSCT recipient or a stem cell or donor lymphocyte infusion donor (not recorded which). It is not recorded whose cells these are; they may come from a transplant donor. The chain carries TRBV29-1 and TRBJ1-4; D is undetermined. Source material: blood, either unsorted or a sorted T cell fraction (not recorded which). The CDR3: CSVVRGLGEKLFF. The CDR3 bases are TGCAGCGTTGTTCGTGGTTTGGGTGAAAAACTGTTTTTT. Variable domain in full (rest from reference TRBV29-1 and TRBJ1-4): SAVISQKPSRDICQRGTSLTIQCQVDSQVTMMFWYRQQPGQSLTLIATANQGSEATYESGFVIDKFPISRPNLTFSTLTVSNMSPEDSSIYLCSVVRGLGEKLFFGSGTQLSVL.